What follows are 31 T cell receptor beta chains derived from one specimen sequenced in a study of blood T cell repertoires in COVID-19. Sequenced by immunoSEQ multiplex PCR; TCRdb stores in-frame clones only, minus some. The table has about 140,000 clones, 85% to 90% seen once. The sequencing sample was made of PBMCs or T cells enriched from blood (not recorded which). Every receptor here comes from a man aged 55 to 69 who had recovered from COVID-19.

The chain recombines TRBV28 with TRBJ2-5; 9 nucleotides match TRBD2. J lost 4 bases, V lost 4 bases, and 10 bases had no gene match. The CDR3 runs 16 residues. Per germline, CDR1 MDHEN and CDR2 SYDVKM. The CDR3 DNA sequence: TGTGCCAGCAGTTCCCCCGGGCTAGCGGGAACAGAGACCCAGTACTTC. This encodes CASSSPGLAGTETQYF.

The count of this clone is one. The chain couples TRBV5-1 to TRBJ2-7; 8 nucleotides line up with TRBD1. Trimming took 4 bases from V and 6 from J; bases not matched to a gene: 6. Germline V gene lookup returns CDR1 SGHRS and CDR2 YFSETQ. The CDR3 has 13 amino acids. The CDR3 DNA reads TGCGCCAGCAGCCATCCAGGGGGCCGCGAGCAGTACTTC. It translates to CASSHPGGREQYF.

The CDR3 DNA is TGTGCCAGCAGCATACCGGCGACAGGGAGTGAAGCTTTCTTT. Translating it yields CASSIPATGSEAFF. The rearrangement uses TRBV6-5 and TRBJ1-1, with 7 positions matching TRBD1. Trimming removed 6 bases from V and 7 bases from J; junction bases left unmatched: 11. Germline CDR1 MNHEY, CDR2 SVGAGI. The CDR3 sequence is 14 residues long.

This clone came up once. This chain connects TRBV9 to TRBJ1-1, with a tentative D call TRBD1 (5 bases). This CDR3 region has 14 residues. Germline assignment: CDR1 SGDLS and CDR2 YYNGEE. V was pared by 6 bases and J by 1 base, with 13 bases between. The CDR3 loop reads CASTHGGGNTEAFF. The CDR3 coding sequence is TGTGCCAGCACCCACGGGGGAGGGAACACTGAAGCTTTCTTT.

The rearrangement joins TRBV11-2 to TRBJ2-6; 7 positions match TRBD1. V was pared by 5 bases and J by 4 bases, with 5 bases of the junction left unmatched. The CDR3 is made up of 15 amino acids. Germline CDR1 reads SGHAT; CDR2 reads FQNNGV. Here the CDR3 reads CASSKQGSGANVLTF. The CDR3 DNA reads as TGTGCCAGCAGCAAACAGGGGTCAGGGGCCAACGTCCTGACTTTC.

Comments on this clone: Different DNA sequences within this sample yield the same CDR3. The rearrangement joins TRBV5-1 to TRBJ1-2; TRBD1 aligns across 9 bases. Germline assignment: CDR1 SGHRS and CDR2 YFSETQ. V lost 2 bases, J lost 4 bases, and 0 bases stayed unmatched. The CDR3 has 13 amino acids. Here the CDR3 DNA reads TGCGCCAGCAGCTTACAGGGGGCCTATGGCTACACCTTC. This encodes CASSLQGAYGYTF.

V gene TRBV13 combines with J gene TRBJ1-1, with 7 bases identical to TRBD1. Germline V CDR1 and CDR2: PRHDT, FYEKMQ (reference sequence). The CDR3 totals 14 residues. The ends lost 3 bases at V and 1 base at J; junction bases unmatched: 2. The CDR3 DNA follows: TGTGCCAGCAGCTTCAGGGGGACGAACACTGAAGCTTTCTTT. Protein sequence: CASSFRGTNTEAFF.

The chain combines TRBV7-2 with TRBJ1-4; D may be TRBD1 (6 bases). The length of the CDR3 is 13 residues. In germline, CDR1 is SGHTA, CDR2 FQGNSA. The ends were cut back, 3 bases at V and 10 bases at J, with 12 bases in the middle. DNA of the CDR3: TGTGCCAGCAGCTTTAACAGGGCGCCAAAACTGTTTTTT. Translated: CASSFNRAPKLFF.

The V call is TRBV28, the J call TRBJ2-5; TRBD2 matches 7 bases. This CDR3 is 13 amino acids long. CDR1 and CDR2 (germline): MDHEN, SYDVKM. Trimming took 6 bases from V and 1 from J; bases not matched to a gene: 2. The chain's CDR3 is CASRKRGQETQYF. The CDR3 nucleotides are TGTGCCAGCAGAAAGCGGGGCCAAGAGACCCAGTACTTC.

The chain combines TRBV7-9 with TRBJ2-5, with TRBD2 as a possible D gene (7 bases). The germline CDR1 and CDR2 sequences are SEHNR and FQNEAQ (reference sequence). Trimming removed 3 bases from V and 2 bases from J, with 16 bases in between. The CDR3 contains 16 residues. DNA for the CDR3: TGTGCCAGCAGCTTTGGTATAGGGGGACTACAAGAGACCCAGTACTTC. Amino acid sequence: CASSFGIGGLQETQYF.

V gene TRBV29-1 combines with J gene TRBJ1-3, with TRBD1 as a possible D gene (5 bases). V lost 6 bases and J lost 3, with 12 bases in between. CDR1 SQVTM and CDR2 ANQGSEA come from the germline V gene. There are 13 residues in the CDR3. The CDR3 nucleotides are TGCAGCGTATACGGACAAGTTGGAAACACCATATATTTT. It yields the protein CSVYGQVGNTIYF.

The CDR3 sequence is CASSLVGIRVDTQYF. The CDR3 DNA reads TGTGCCAGCAGCTTAGTCGGGATTCGTGTAGATACGCAGTATTTT. The V gene is TRBV7-8, the J gene TRBJ2-3; weak D call: TRBD2 (5 bases). V was trimmed by 1 base and J by 5 bases, leaving 13 bases between them. This CDR3 has 15 amino acids. From germline, CDR1 is SGHVS and CDR2 FQNEAQ.

The chain is built from TRBV2 and TRBJ1-4; TRBD1 matches at 7 bases. The CDR3 is made up of 15 amino acids. CDR1 and CDR2 (germline): SNHLY, FYNNEI. V lost 3 bases, J lost 8 bases, and 9 bases stayed unmatched. The DNA for the CDR3 is TGTGCCAGCAGTGACACAGGGGAGCGGCGGGAAAAACTGTTTTTT. Its protein is CASSDTGERREKLFF.

The CDR3 region is CASSLEGGEQYF. CDR3 sequence (DNA): TGTGCCAGCAGCTTAGAAGGAGGCGAGCAGTACTTC. J is TRBJ2-7 and V is TRBV7-9; D might be TRBD2 (5 bases). Germline CDR1 is SEHNR and CDR2 is FQNEAQ (reference sequence). Trimming removed 1 base from V and 6 bases from J, with 7 bases in between. The CDR3 spans 12 residues.

The sample holds a few counts of this clone. The chain links TRBV10-2 to TRBJ2-7; tentative D call: TRBD1 (5 bases). V lost 6 bases to trimming and J lost 6 bases, with 12 bases between them. CDR1 is WSHSY, CDR2 SAAADI, per germline. The CDR3 covers 12 residues. CDR3 nucleotides: TGCGCCAGCAGGCAGGGAAACTCCGAGCAGTACTTC. Protein: CASRQGNSEQYF.

The V call is TRBV27, the J call TRBJ1-5; 9 bases match TRBD1. This CDR3 comprises 15 residues. Per germline, CDR1 MNHEY and CDR2 SMNVEV (reference sequence). V was clipped by 4 bases and J by 4 bases; unmatched bases: 5. The CDR3: CASSSGTGRNQPQHF. CDR3 DNA: TGTGCCAGCAGTTCAGGGACAGGGAGGAATCAGCCCCAGCATTTT.

The chain links TRBV2 to TRBJ2-3, with TRBD1 matching over 9 bases. CDR3 size: 15 residues. The junction had 10 bases not matched to a gene; V was cut back by 7 bases and J by 5 bases. Germline CDR1 reads SNHLY; CDR2 reads FYNNEI. As DNA, the CDR3 is TGTGCCAGCACCGCTTGGGGACAGGGCCAAGATACGCAGTATTTT. Protein: CASTAWGQGQDTQYF.

The chain links TRBV2 to TRBJ1-1; 7 nucleotides line up with TRBD1. V trimming: 5 bases; J trimming: 5 bases; junction bases outside the gene matches: 5. CDR1 and CDR2 from the germline V gene are SNHLY and FYNNEI. The CDR3 is 13 residues long. CDR3 nucleotides: TGTGCCAGCAGTCGGGACAGTGTGACTGAAGCTTTCTTT. Translating gives CASSRDSVTEAFF.

The J gene is TRBJ2-7, the V gene TRBV19; 12 nucleotides line up with TRBD2. The CDR3 spans 15 residues. From germline, CDR1 is LNHDA and CDR2 SQIVND (reference sequence). Trimming at V came to 6 bases and at J to 0 bases, leaving 3 bases not matched to a gene. CDR3 in amino acids: CASSRLAGDSYEQYF. The CDR3 coding sequence is TGTGCCAGTAGCCGACTAGCGGGGGACTCCTACGAGCAGTACTTC. The full variable domain, with the rest looked up from reference TRBV19 and TRBJ2-7, is DGGITQSPKYLFRKEGQNVTLSCEQNLNHDAMYWYRQDPGQGLRLIYYSQIVNDFQKGDIAEGYSVSREKKESFPLTVTSAQKNPTAFYLCASSRLAGDSYEQYFGPGTRLTVT.

V and J are TRBV10-1 and TRBJ2-7; a possible D gene is TRBD1 (5 bases). Germline V CDR1 and CDR2: WNHNN, SYGVQD (reference sequence). CDR3 length: 20 residues. V lost 3 bases, J lost 3 bases, and 30 bases lay in between. Here the CDR3 DNA reads TGCGCCAGCAGTGAAGTGATTAGGCAGGGTGAAAATCTCAAAAACTACGAGCAGTACTTC. It translates to CASSEVIRQGENLKNYEQYF.

V usage is TRBV18 and J usage is TRBJ1-4, with D perhaps TRBD1 (6 bases). The CDR3 is made up of 15 amino acids. The ends were cut back, 6 bases at V and 6 bases at J, with 17 bases in the middle. The germline gives CDR1 KGHSH, CDR2 LQKENI. CDR3 DNA sequence: TGTGCCAGCTCCGCCGCGGGGGGCTATGATGAAAAACTGTTTTTT. Translating gives CASSAAGGYDEKLFF.

The chain has TRBV9 and TRBJ1-6; 7 positions match TRBD1. V dropped 4 bases and J dropped 9; count of bases not matched to a gene: 10. The CDR3 loop spans 15 amino acids. The germline V gene has CDR1 SGDLS and CDR2 YYNGEE. The CDR3 coding sequence is TGTGCCAGCAGCTCCCGACAGGGTTCGGGTTCACCCCTCCACTTT. Amino acid sequence: CASSSRQGSGSPLHF.

The rearrangement joins TRBV27 to TRBJ1-5; no firm D call. The germline gives CDR1 MNHEY, CDR2 SMNVEV (reference sequence). There are 18 residues in the CDR3. V lost 6 bases and J lost 2, with 23 bases in between. The CDR3 is CASSQYGGGGSGNQPQHF. CDR3 sequence (DNA): TGTGCCAGCAGCCAATATGGCGGCGGAGGGAGTGGCAATCAGCCCCAGCATTTT.

V gene TRBV10-2 combines with J gene TRBJ1-4, with TRBD1 matching 10 bases. The CDR3 runs to 14 residues. Trimming removed 6 bases from V and 8 bases from J; junction bases left unmatched: 6. In germline, CDR1 is WSHSY, CDR2 SAAADI. The CDR3 DNA sequence: TGCGCCAGCAGGAGGGACAGGGGAGGCGAAAAACTGTTTTTT. Amino acid sequence: CASRRDRGGEKLFF.

The chain combines TRBV6-5 with TRBJ1-1; a possible D gene is TRBD1 (6 bases). The V gene's germline CDR1 is MNHEY and CDR2 SVGAGI. V shed 6 bases and J shed 1 base, with 9 bases lying between them. The CDR3 has 13 residues. The CDR3 spells CASRQGTNTEAFF. The CDR3 DNA is TGTGCCAGCAGACAGGGTACGAACACTGAAGCTTTCTTT.

The V and J genes are TRBV18 and TRBJ2-7; tentatively, D is TRBD2 (6 bases). V shed 3 bases and J shed 4 bases, with 13 bases lying between them. The germline V gene has CDR1 KGHSH and CDR2 LQKENI. The CDR3 spans 14 residues. In DNA, the CDR3 is TGTGCCAGCTCACCGGTCCGGGAGAGGTACGAGCAGTACTTC. This gives the protein CASSPVRERYEQYF.

V is TRBV4-1 and J is TRBJ1-2; a possible D gene is TRBD1 (5 bases). The V gene's germline CDR1 is MGHRA and CDR2 YSYEKL. The CDR3 sequence is 15 residues long. The V end lost 4 bases, the J end lost 2 bases, and 14 bases lay between the germline ends. CDR3 DNA sequence: TGCGCCAGCAGCCGGACGGGGGGAGAAAACTATGGCTACACCTTC. It specifies CASSRTGGENYGYTF.

The gene calls are TRBV12-3 or TRBV12-4 and TRBJ2-5, with D maybe TRBD1 (6 bases). There are 13 residues in the CDR3. V lost 3 bases, J lost 4 bases, and 9 bases lay in between. CDR3 protein: CASSLGHLETQYF. The CDR3 nucleotides read TGTGCCAGCAGTTTGGGACACCTAGAGACCCAGTACTTC.

V usage is TRBV6-5 and J usage is TRBJ2-3; 10 nucleotides match TRBD2. Germline values: CDR1 MNHEY, CDR2 SVGAGI. The CDR3 is made up of 15 amino acids. Losses at the gene ends were 5 bases for V and 4 bases for J; bases not matched to a gene: 6. The CDR3 spells CASSRSGRAADTQYF. The CDR3 DNA is TGTGCCAGCAGTCGAAGCGGGAGGGCAGCAGATACGCAGTATTTT.

The V call is TRBV7-8, the J call TRBJ2-5; possible D gene TRBD1, 6 bases. Germline V gives CDR1 SGHVS, CDR2 FQNEAQ. The CDR3 is made up of 16 amino acids. V dropped 5 bases and J dropped 5 bases, with 21 bases sitting between them. CDR3 sequence: CASSPKIAQRGETQYF. In DNA, the CDR3 is TGTGCCAGCAGCCCCAAGATCGCGCAAAGGGGGGAGACCCAGTACTTC. The entire variable domain, with the rest obtained from reference TRBV7-8 and TRBJ2-5, is as follows: GAGVSQSPRYKVAKRGQDVALRCDPISGHVSLFWYQQALGQGPEFLTYFQNEAQLDKSGLPSDRFFAERPEGSVSTLKIQRTQQEDSAVYLCASSPKIAQRGETQYFGPGTRLLVL.

V and J are TRBV28 and TRBJ1-4; perhaps TRBD1 as D (6 bases). V was clipped by 6 bases and J by 0 bases, with 11 bases between them. The CDR3 totals 15 residues. The germline CDR1 and CDR2 sequences are MDHEN and SYDVKM. The CDR3, as DNA: TGTGCCAGCAGAGCCGGACAGACAACTAATGAAAAACTGTTTTTT. Protein product: CASRAGQTTNEKLFF.